These 3 T cell receptor beta chains came from one sample sequenced in a study of siplizumab effects on memory and regulatory T cells (dated by TCRdb to about 2019). Library method: the immunoSEQ multiplex PCR assay. Entries here come from immuneACCESS through TCRdb and include only in-frame sequences with V and J called. Some clones fail to appear in such tables; in the studies checked, an unresolved V gene covers under half of the shortfall, and the cause of the remainder is unknown. The sample table lists some 100,000 clones, 75% to 95% of them with a count of one. The ten largest make up more than 2.5% of the sample. What was sequenced was CD4+ T cells sorted from blood. The source is a human donor in good health. Some clones in this sample may be carry-over from other donors' samples.

The chain is built from TRBV28 and TRBJ2-3; 13 bases are a match to TRBD2. This CDR3 is 14 amino acids long. Germline V CDR1 and CDR2: MDHEN, SYDVKM. The CDR3 DNA follows: TGTGCTTCTGAAACTAGCGGGAGGGAAGATACGCAGTATTTT. This sequence encodes CASETSGREDTQYF.

This clone was picked up one time. CDR3 loop: CASRPTGGTGELFF. For the CDR3, the DNA is TGTGCCAGTAGGCCGACAGGTGGTACCGGGGAGCTGTTTTTT. The chain joins TRBV19 to TRBJ2-2, with D perhaps TRBD1 (6 bases). The length of the CDR3 is 14 residues. CDR1 is LNHDA and CDR2 is SQIVND in the germline V gene (reference sequence). Trimming shortened V by 6 bases and J by 5 bases, and 13 bases separated the two germline ends.

The chain joins TRBV11-3 to TRBJ2-1, with D tentatively TRBD2 (6 bases). Looked up from germline, CDR1 is SGHNT and CDR2 is YENEEA. Trimming removed 3 bases from V and 7 bases from J, with 16 bases in between. CDR3 length: 15 residues. CDR3 bases: TGTGCCAGCAGCTTGCTAGGTCACCGGGAGAATGAGCAGTTCTTC. It is translated as CASSLLGHRENEQFF.